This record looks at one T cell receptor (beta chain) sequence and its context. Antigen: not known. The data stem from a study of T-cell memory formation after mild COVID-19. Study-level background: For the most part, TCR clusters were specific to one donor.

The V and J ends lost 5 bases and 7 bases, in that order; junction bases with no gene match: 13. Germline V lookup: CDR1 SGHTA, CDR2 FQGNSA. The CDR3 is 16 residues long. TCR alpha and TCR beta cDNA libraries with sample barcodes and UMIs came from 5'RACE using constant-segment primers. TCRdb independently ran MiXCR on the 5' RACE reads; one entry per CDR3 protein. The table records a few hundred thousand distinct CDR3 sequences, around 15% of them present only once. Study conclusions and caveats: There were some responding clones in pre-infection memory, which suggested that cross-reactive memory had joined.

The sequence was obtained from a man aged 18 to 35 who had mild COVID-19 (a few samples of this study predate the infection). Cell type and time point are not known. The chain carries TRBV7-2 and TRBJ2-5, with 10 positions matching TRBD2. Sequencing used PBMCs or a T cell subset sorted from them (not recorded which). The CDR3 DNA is TGTGCCAGCAGCCGATCCCCTAGCGGGGGCTTTGGGACCCAGTACTTC. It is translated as CASSRSPSGGFGTQYF.